This is a list of T cell receptor beta chains from one sample in a study of blood T cells in healthy people across ages. TCRdb recomputed calls from the 5' RACE reads with MiXCR, one row per CDR3 protein. The table has 1.5 million to 2 million distinct CDR3 sequences, roughly two fifths seen once. The sequenced sample consisted of blood. The receptor source for this set is a human donor in good health. CDR3s include the opening cysteine and the closing phenylalanine or tryptophan. Fields, in order: J gene, D gene, clone size, V gene, CDR3 DNA, CDR3 protein. D genes are given only for firm matches. The size of a clone is reported for some rows only, either as once, few or many, or as a class for expanded clones.

j_call: TRBJ2-1
d_call: .
clone_size: .
v_call: TRBV7-6
cdr3_nt: TGTACCAGCAGCTTAGAGGCATCTAACAATGAGCAGTTCTTC
cdr3_aa: CTSSLEASNNEQFF

j_call: TRBJ2-7
d_call: .
clone_size: .
v_call: TRBV6-6
cdr3_nt: TGTGCCAGCAGCCCAGTAATCCACGAGCAGTACTTC
cdr3_aa: CASSPVIHEQYF

j_call: TRBJ2-5
d_call: .
clone_size: few
v_call: TRBV4-2
cdr3_nt: TGTGCCAGCAGCCAACTAGGGTCGGGCAACGTTGGAGAGACCCAGTACTTC
cdr3_aa: CASSQLGSGNVGETQYF

j_call: TRBJ1-1
d_call: TRBD1
clone_size: .
v_call: TRBV3-1
cdr3_nt: TGTGCCAGCAGCCAGGGACAGGGGGCGCGAGCTTTCTTT
cdr3_aa: CASSQGQGARAFF

j_call: TRBJ2-6
d_call: .
clone_size: few
v_call: TRBV20-1
cdr3_nt: TGCAGTGTTTTAGAATCTGGGGCCAACGTCCTGACTTTC
cdr3_aa: CSVLESGANVLTF

j_call: TRBJ2-7
d_call: TRBD1
clone_size: .
v_call: TRBV9
cdr3_nt: TGTGCCAGCAGCCGCGCCGGGACAGCCTACTACGAGCAGTACTTC
cdr3_aa: CASSRAGTAYYEQYF

j_call: TRBJ1-2
d_call: TRBD1
clone_size: .
v_call: TRBV7-2
cdr3_nt: TGTGCCAGCAGCCGGGACAGCGTTTTTTCTGGCTACACCTTC
cdr3_aa: CASSRDSVFSGYTF

j_call: TRBJ1-2
d_call: .
clone_size: few
v_call: TRBV12-3/TRBV12-4
cdr3_nt: TGTGCCAGCAGTTTTACTTCCCGAAACTATGGCTACACCTTC
cdr3_aa: CASSFTSRNYGYTF

j_call: TRBJ2-3
d_call: TRBD2
clone_size: .
v_call: TRBV28
cdr3_nt: TGTGCCAGCAGTCCGGGACTAGTGGGGGTGGGTACGCAGTATTTT
cdr3_aa: CASSPGLVGVGTQYF

j_call: TRBJ2-1
d_call: TRBD2
clone_size: .
v_call: TRBV20-1
cdr3_nt: TGCAGTGCACATAGGCGGGGGGGCACCCCCCGTGAGCAGTTCTTC
cdr3_aa: CSAHRRGGTPREQFF

j_call: TRBJ1-5
d_call: .
clone_size: few
v_call: TRBV11-3
cdr3_nt: TGTGCCAGCAGCTTAGGGGGCAGGGGAGGCAATCAGCCCCAGCATTTT
cdr3_aa: CASSLGGRGGNQPQHF

j_call: TRBJ1-2
d_call: .
clone_size: .
v_call: TRBV29-1
cdr3_nt: TGCAGCGTTGTCGGGGTAGAGGGCCACACCTTC
cdr3_aa: CSVVGVEGHTF

j_call: TRBJ2-7
d_call: .
clone_size: .
v_call: TRBV5-1
cdr3_nt: TGCGCCAGCAGCTTTACGGGACTGACCTCCTACGAGCAGTACTTC
cdr3_aa: CASSFTGLTSYEQYF

j_call: TRBJ1-5
d_call: .
clone_size: .
v_call: TRBV12-3/TRBV12-4
cdr3_nt: TGTGCCAGCAGACTTGCTGGGGAGGGACAGCCCCAGCATTTT
cdr3_aa: CASRLAGEGQPQHF

j_call: TRBJ2-7
d_call: .
clone_size: few
v_call: TRBV29-1
cdr3_nt: TGCAGCGTTGGCTGGGGGACCTACGAGCAGTACTTC
cdr3_aa: CSVGWGTYEQYF